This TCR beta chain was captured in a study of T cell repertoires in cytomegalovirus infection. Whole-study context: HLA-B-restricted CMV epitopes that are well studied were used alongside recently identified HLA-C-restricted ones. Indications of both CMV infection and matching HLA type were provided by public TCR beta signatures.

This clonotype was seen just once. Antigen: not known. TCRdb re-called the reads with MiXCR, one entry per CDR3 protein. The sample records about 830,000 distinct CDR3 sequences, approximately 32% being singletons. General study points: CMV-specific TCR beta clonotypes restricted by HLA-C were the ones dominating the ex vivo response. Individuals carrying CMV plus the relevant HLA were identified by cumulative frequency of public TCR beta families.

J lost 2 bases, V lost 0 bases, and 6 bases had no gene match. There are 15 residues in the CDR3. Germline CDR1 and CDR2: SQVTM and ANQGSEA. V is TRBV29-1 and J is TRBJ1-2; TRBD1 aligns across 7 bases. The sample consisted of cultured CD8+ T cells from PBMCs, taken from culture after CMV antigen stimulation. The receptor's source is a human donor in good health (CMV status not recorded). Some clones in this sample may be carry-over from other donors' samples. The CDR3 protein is CSVEDLRQGNYGYTF. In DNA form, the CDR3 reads TGCAGCGTTGAAGATCTTAGACAGGGCAACTATGGCTACACCTTC. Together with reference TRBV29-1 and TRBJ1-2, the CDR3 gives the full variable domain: SAVISQKPSRDICQRGTSLTIQCQVDSQVTMMFWYRQQPGQSLTLIATANQGSEATYESGFVIDKFPISRPNLTFSTLTVSNMSPEDSSIYLCSVEDLRQGNYGYTFGSGTRLTVV.